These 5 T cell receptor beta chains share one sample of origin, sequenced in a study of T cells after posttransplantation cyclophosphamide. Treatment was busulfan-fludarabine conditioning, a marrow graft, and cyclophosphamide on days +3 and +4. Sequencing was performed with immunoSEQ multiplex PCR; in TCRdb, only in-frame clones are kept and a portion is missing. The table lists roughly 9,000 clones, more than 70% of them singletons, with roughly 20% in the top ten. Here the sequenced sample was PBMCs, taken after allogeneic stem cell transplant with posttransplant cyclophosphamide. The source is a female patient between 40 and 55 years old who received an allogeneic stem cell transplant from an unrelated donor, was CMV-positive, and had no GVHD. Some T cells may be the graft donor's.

CDR3 in amino acids: CASSRTGGGVSYEQYF. For the CDR3, the DNA is TGTGCCAGCAGCAGAACGGGCGGGGGGGTTTCCTACGAGCAGTACTTC. V usage is TRBV7-2 and J usage is TRBJ2-7, with 9 bases aligning to TRBD2. Trimming removed 5 bases from V and 1 base from J; junction bases left unmatched: 9. The CDR3 is made up of 16 amino acids. Per the germline V gene, CDR1 is SGHTA and CDR2 is FQGNSA.

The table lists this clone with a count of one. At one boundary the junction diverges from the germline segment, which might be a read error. The CDR3 coding sequence is TGTGCCAGCAGAGAAGGGTGGCACCTGAACACTGAAGCTTTCTTT. It specifies CASREGWHLNTEAFF. The rearrangement links TRBV6-1 to TRBJ1-1; D is unclear. CDR1 and CDR2 from the germline V gene are MNHNS and SASEGT. CDR3 size: 15 residues.

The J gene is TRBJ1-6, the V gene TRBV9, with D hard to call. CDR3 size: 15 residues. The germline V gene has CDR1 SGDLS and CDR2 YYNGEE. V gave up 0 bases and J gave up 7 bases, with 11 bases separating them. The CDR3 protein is CASSVGSTRNSPLHF. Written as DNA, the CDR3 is TGTGCCAGCAGCGTAGGGTCTACGAGAAATTCACCCCTCCACTTT.

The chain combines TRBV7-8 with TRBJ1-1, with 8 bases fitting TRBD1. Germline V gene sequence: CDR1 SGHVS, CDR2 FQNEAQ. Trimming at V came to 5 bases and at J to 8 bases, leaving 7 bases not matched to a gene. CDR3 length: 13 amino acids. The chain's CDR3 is CASSRTGPAEAFF. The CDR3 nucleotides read TGTGCCAGCAGCAGGACAGGGCCGGCGGAAGCTTTCTTT.

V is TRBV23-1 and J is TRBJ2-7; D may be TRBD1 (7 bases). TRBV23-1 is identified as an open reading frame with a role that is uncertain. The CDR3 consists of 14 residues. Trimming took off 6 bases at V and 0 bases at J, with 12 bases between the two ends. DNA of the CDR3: TGCGCCAGCAGGCCCAGGGGGGCCTCCTACGAGCAGTACTTC. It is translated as CASRPRGASYEQYF.